The entry below describes one T cell receptor (beta chain). The CDR3 extends over 15 amino acids. Germline loops: CDR1 MNHEY, CDR2 SVGAGI. The V segment lost 0 bases and the J segment 6 bases; nucleotides outside the gene matches: 7. This entry is derived from a study of glioma-infiltrating T cells after dendritic cell vaccination. Here immunoSEQ multiplex PCR was the method, and the copy in TCRdb shows in-frame clones only, minus some. The sample carries about 73,000 clones, over 75% recorded once. The sequence was obtained from a human donor with glioblastoma. The gene calls are TRBV6-5 and TRBJ2-7; 8 positions match TRBD2. Here the sequenced sample was blood, taken before dendritic cell vaccination. The CDR3 loop is CASSYSGGGYGEQYF. The CDR3 DNA reads TGTGCCAGCAGTTACTCTGGCGGGGGGTACGGCGAGCAGTACTTC.